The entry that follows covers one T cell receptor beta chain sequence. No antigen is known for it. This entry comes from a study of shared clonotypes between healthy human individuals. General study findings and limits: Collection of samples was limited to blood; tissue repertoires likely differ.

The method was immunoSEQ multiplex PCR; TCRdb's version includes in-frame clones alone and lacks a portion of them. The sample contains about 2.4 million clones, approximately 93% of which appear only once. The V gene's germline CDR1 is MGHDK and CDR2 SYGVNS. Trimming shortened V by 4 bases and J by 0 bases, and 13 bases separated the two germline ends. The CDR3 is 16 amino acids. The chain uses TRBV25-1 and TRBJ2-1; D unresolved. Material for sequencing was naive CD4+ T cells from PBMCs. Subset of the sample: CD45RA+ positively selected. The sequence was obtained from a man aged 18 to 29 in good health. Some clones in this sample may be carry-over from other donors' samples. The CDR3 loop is CASSAAGGGSYNEQFF. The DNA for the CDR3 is TGTGCCAGCAGTGCCGCCGGCGGCGGCTCCTACAATGAGCAGTTCTTC.